This TCR beta chain was recorded in a study of blood T cell repertoires in COVID-19. Study summary: Acute-phase and convalescent COVID-19 samples originated in the United States, Italy and Spain.

TCRdb's table, derived via immunoSEQ multiplex PCR, lists solely in-frame clones and lacks some. Seen here are 100,000 or so clones, approximately 87% observed once, and the top ten hold about 13%. Losses at the gene ends were 1 base for V and 6 bases for J; bases not matched to a gene: 8. Per the germline V gene, CDR1 is LGHDT and CDR2 is YNNKEL (reference sequence). This CDR3 has 16 amino acids. The sequenced material came from peripheral blood. This clonotype originated in a human donor in a cohort sampled during active COVID-19. The chain recombines TRBV3-1 (or the pseudogene TRBV3-2) with TRBJ2-3; 9 nucleotides line up with TRBD2. CDR3 protein: CASSQALAGYRDTQYF. CDR3 bases: TGTGCCAGCAGCCAAGCCCTAGCGGGATATAGGGATACGCAGTATTTT.